These T cell receptor beta chains were read from a single sample in a study of cytomegalovirus exposure and HLA in healthy donors. Measured with immunoSEQ multiplex PCR; TCRdb has only the in-frame clones, and not every one. Of under 200,000 clones listed, roughly 85% are singletons. Material for sequencing was PBMCs. These receptors originate from a man aged 18 to 30 in good health and CMV-seropositive. CDR3s include the opening cysteine and the closing phenylalanine or tryptophan. The D gene is left open where the match is weak. Clone size is given for some rows only: seen once, a few or many times, or a class if the clone is expanded.

j_call | d_call | v_call | clone_size | cdr3_nt | cdr3_aa
TRBJ2-7 | TRBD1 | TRBV29-1 | NA | TGCAGCGTTGGAAGGACAGGGACGTACGAGCAGTACTTC | CSVGRTGTYEQYF
TRBJ2-3 | NA | TRBV4-3 | NA | TGCGCCAGCAGCGCAGAGACCGGGACTGCGGCAGATACGCAGTATTTT | CASSAETGTAADTQYF
TRBJ2-7 | TRBD1 | TRBV6-5 | NA | TGTGCCAGCAGCCGGGACAGGGGGATTAGCGAGCAGTACTTC | CASSRDRGISEQYF
TRBJ2-7 | TRBD1 | TRBV5-4 | once | TGTGCCAGCAGCTTGGGGACAGGCAACTACGAGCAGTACTTC | CASSLGTGNYEQYF
TRBJ2-7 | TRBD1 | TRBV5-1 | NA | TGCGCCAGCAGCCCAAGACAGGGGGCGAGGTACGAGCAGTACTTC | CASSPRQGARYEQYF
TRBJ2-7 | TRBD1 | TRBV5-4 | NA | TGTGCCAGCAGCCCGGGACAGTCCCAAGCGGCTGACGAGCAGTACTTC | CASSPGQSQAADEQYF
TRBJ2-7 | TRBD1 | TRBV30 | NA | TGTGCCTGGATGGGGACAGGTCGATACGAGCAGTACTTC | CAWMGTGRYEQYF
TRBJ2-3 | TRBD2 | TRBV7-2 | NA | TGTGCCAGCAGCTTAGGACTAGCCGAAGATACGCAGTATTTT | CASSLGLAEDTQYF
TRBJ1-2 | NA | TRBV30 | once | TGTGCCTGGAGTGCTCGTGGGGCGCTGGGCTACACCTTC | CAWSARGALGYTF
TRBJ2-1 | NA | TRBV7-6 | NA | TGTGCCAGCAGCCCCCGCGGCGGGGCTGGGTATGAGCAGTTCTTC | CASSPRGGAGYEQFF
TRBJ1-1 | TRBD1 | TRBV19 | few | TGTGCCAGTAGAGGACAGGGGGATGTCACTGAAGCTTTCTTT | CASRGQGDVTEAFF
TRBJ2-7 | NA | TRBV7-9 | NA | TGTGCCAGCAGCCACGACGGAGACTACGAGCAGTACTTC | CASSHDGDYEQYF
TRBJ1-1 | NA | TRBV5-1 | NA | TGCGCCAGCAGCTTGGGGGCCGACACTGAAGCTTTCTTT | CASSLGADTEAFF
TRBJ1-3 | NA | TRBV9 | NA | TGTGCCAGCAGCGTAGGCGGGCGGAGCTCTGGAAACACCATATATTTT | CASSVGGRSSGNTIYF
TRBJ1-2 | TRBD1 | TRBV18 | once | TGTGCCAGCTCACCAATAGGACAGGGGGCGTCCGGCTACACCTTC | CASSPIGQGASGYTF
TRBJ2-3 | NA | TRBV4-1 | once | TGCGCCAGCAGCCAAAAAGGGGAAACTAGCAGTACAGATACGCAGTATTTT | CASSQKGETSSTDTQYF
TRBJ2-5 | NA | TRBV28 | NA | TGTGCCAGCAGTCGGGGTTTGGAGACCCAGTACTTC | CASSRGLETQYF
TRBJ1-1 | TRBD1 | TRBV5-4 | few | TGTGCCACCCAAACGGGTCAGGGGGGCACTGAAGCTTTCTTT | CATQTGQGGTEAFF
TRBJ2-3 | NA | TRBV7-9 | NA | TGTGCCAGCAGCTTAGCGGTGGGGGGAGGCACAGATACGCAGTATTTT | CASSLAVGGGTDTQYF
TRBJ1-5 | NA | TRBV7-9 | NA | TGTTCCAGCAGCTTACGGGATCGGCCCCAGCATTTT | CSSSLRDRPQHF
TRBJ2-3 | NA | TRBV6-5 | NA | TGTGCCAGCAGTTACACGGGGAGGGATACGCAGTATTTT | CASSYTGRDTQYF
TRBJ2-4 | NA | TRBV11-1 | few | TGTGCCAGCGCTCAAGGGGAACTAGCCAAAAACATTCAGTACTTC | CASAQGELAKNIQYF
TRBJ2-1 | TRBD2 | TRBV5-4 | NA | TGTGCCAGCAGCTTAGGGACTAGCGGGGGGGCGGGCAATGAGCAGTTCTTC | CASSLGTSGGAGNEQFF
TRBJ2-1 | TRBD1 | TRBV7-9 | NA | TGTGCCAGCAGATCACAGGGGGATGAGCAGTTCTTC | CASRSQGDEQFF
TRBJ2-5 | NA | TRBV29-1 | NA | TGCAGCGTTGTGGGCAGAAAAGAGACCCAGTACTTC | CSVVGRKETQYF
TRBJ2-3 | TRBD2 | TRBV5-1 | NA | TGCGCCAGCAGCTTAAGCAGCGGGGGGATCACAGATACGCAGTATTTT | CASSLSSGGITDTQYF
TRBJ2-2 | TRBD2 | TRBV12-5 | NA | TGTGCTAGTGGTTTGGAGTTAGGACTAGCCGGCAGTGGGGGGGAGCTGTTTTTT | CASGLELGLAGSGGELFF
TRBJ1-2 | TRBD1 | TRBV27 | NA | TGTGCCAGCAGGGATCGGACAGGGGCGCCCTATGGCTACACCTTC | CASRDRTGAPYGYTF
TRBJ2-3 | NA | TRBV6-1 | NA | TGTGCCAGCAGTCAGGACTCCATTAACCACGGTACGCAGTATTTT | CASSQDSINHGTQYF